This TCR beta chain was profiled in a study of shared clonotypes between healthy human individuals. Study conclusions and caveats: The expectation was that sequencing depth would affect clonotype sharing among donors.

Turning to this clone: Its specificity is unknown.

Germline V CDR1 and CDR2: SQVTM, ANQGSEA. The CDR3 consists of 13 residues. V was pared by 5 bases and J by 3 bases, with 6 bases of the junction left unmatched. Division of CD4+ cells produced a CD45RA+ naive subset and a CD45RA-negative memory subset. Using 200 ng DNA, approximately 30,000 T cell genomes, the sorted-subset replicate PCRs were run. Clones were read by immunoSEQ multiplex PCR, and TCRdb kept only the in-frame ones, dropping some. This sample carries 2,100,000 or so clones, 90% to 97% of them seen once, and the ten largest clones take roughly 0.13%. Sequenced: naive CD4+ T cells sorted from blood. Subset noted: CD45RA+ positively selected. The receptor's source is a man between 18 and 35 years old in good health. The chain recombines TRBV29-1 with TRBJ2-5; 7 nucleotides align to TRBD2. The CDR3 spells CSVSGGVEETQYF. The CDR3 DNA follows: TGCAGCGTTTCTGGGGGGGTTGAAGAGACCCAGTACTTC.